The 32 T cell receptor beta chains presented below share a single source sample, sequenced in a study of T cells after yellow fever vaccination. TCRdb called the 5' RACE reads again in MiXCR, with one record for every CDR3 protein. The sample has more than 95,000 distinct CDR3 sequences; 12% to 15% are singletons. The sample here was CD8+ T cells sorted from PBMCs, taken 5 days after the yellow fever booster vaccination. The receptor source for this set is a man aged 18 to 30 who received the YFV17D yellow fever vaccine.

The chain uses TRBV2 and TRBJ2-5, with 9 bases lining up with TRBD1. Germline loops: CDR1 SNHLY, CDR2 FYNNEI. V dropped 2 bases and J dropped 4; count of bases not matched to a gene: 14. CDR3 length equals 18 residues. CDR3: CASSELLGATGGPETQYF. DNA for the CDR3: TGTGCCAGCAGTGAATTATTAGGGGCGACAGGGGGGCCAGAGACCCAGTACTTC.

The chain recombines TRBV6-5 with TRBJ2-2; D call uncertain. The CDR3 has 13 amino acids. Germline V gene lookup returns CDR1 MNHEY and CDR2 SVGAGI. With 0 bases removed from V and 7 bases from J, the gap between germline ends came to 6 bases. CDR3 region: CASSYSSVGELFF. The CDR3 DNA is TGTGCCAGCAGTTACTCGAGTGTCGGGGAGCTGTTTTTT.

The chain links TRBV29-1 to TRBJ2-7, with D maybe TRBD2 (6 bases). This CDR3 region has 13 residues. The germline V gene has CDR1 SQVTM and CDR2 ANQGSEA. V lost 1 base and J 3 bases, leaving 10 bases between the germline ends. The CDR3 sequence is CSVEGYGGYEQYF. CDR3 nucleotide sequence: TGCAGCGTTGAAGGGTACGGGGGCTACGAGCAGTACTTC.

The sample holds a few counts of this clonotype. This sequence joins TRBV4-1 and TRBJ2-7; D is ambiguous. Between the trimmed V and J ends, which lost 4 bases and 3 bases, there was a span of 10 bases. CDR1 and CDR2 from the germline V gene are MGHRA and YSYEKL. The CDR3 contains 13 residues. The CDR3 nucleotides read TGCGCCAGCAGCCTGCGTTTGGACTACGAGCAGTACGTC. This codes for CASSLRLDYEQYV.

V gene TRBV7-2 combines with J gene TRBJ2-1; D is uncertain. The CDR3 length is 15 residues. The germline CDR1 and CDR2 sequences are SGHTA and FQGNSA. The V end lost 4 bases, the J end lost 0 bases, and 10 bases lay between the germline ends. CDR3 sequence reads: CASSSQSSSYNEQFF. As DNA, the CDR3 is TGTGCCAGCAGCTCTCAGTCAAGCTCCTACAATGAGCAGTTCTTC.

This clonotype was counted ten times or more. The J gene is TRBJ1-1, the V gene TRBV7-8, with unresolved D. The CDR3 runs 11 residues. The germline gives CDR1 SGHVS, CDR2 FQNEAQ. V was clipped by 8 bases and J by 0 bases, with 4 bases between them. This CDR3 is CASGVNTEAFF. In nucleotides, the CDR3 is TGTGCCAGCGGGGTGAACACTGAAGCTTTCTTT.

This chain's CDR3 is CASSQAHPGATHEQFF. In nucleotides, the CDR3 is TGCGCCAGCAGCCAAGCGCATCCGGGGGCCACCCATGAGCAGTTCTTC. The chain has TRBV4-1 and TRBJ2-1; D possibly matches TRBD1 or TRBD2 (6 bases each). V was cut by 1 base and J by 8 bases, with 18 bases left in between. Germline CDR1 is MGHRA and CDR2 is YSYEKL. This CDR3 is built from 16 residues.

The chain combines TRBV9 with TRBJ2-4; 10 positions match TRBD1. Per germline, CDR1 SGDLS and CDR2 YYNGEE. Trimming cost V 4 bases and J 7 bases; bases outside gene matches: 8. The CDR3 is made up of 15 amino acids. As DNA, the CDR3 is TGTGCCAGCAGCCCGACAGGGGGCTTTGGGAACATTCAGTACTTC. It codes for CASSPTGGFGNIQYF.

This clonotype was recorded at least ten times. V gene TRBV7-2 combines with J gene TRBJ2-4, with 8 bases matching TRBD1. This CDR3 is built from 15 residues. Looked up from germline, CDR1 is SGHTA and CDR2 is FQGNSA. J gave up 6 bases and V 3 bases, and 7 bases lay outside the gene matches. The chain's CDR3 is CASSFSRQGINIQYF. For the CDR3, the DNA is TGTGCCAGCAGCTTTTCCAGACAGGGGATAAACATTCAGTACTTC.

The chain combines TRBV29-1 with TRBJ2-7; TRBD1 is a possible D gene (7 bases). Germline loops: CDR1 SQVTM, CDR2 ANQGSEA. This CDR3 has 13 residues. The V end lost 7 bases, the J end lost 2 bases, and 15 bases lay between the germline ends. The CDR3 DNA follows: TGCAGCGCCGGCCCAGGGGGGCCCTACGAGCAGTACTTC. Encoded protein: CSAGPGGPYEQYF.

The CDR3 spells CSVEAETKAFF. The CDR3, as DNA: TGCAGCGTTGAGGCGGAAACCAAAGCTTTCTTT. The rearrangement uses TRBV29-1 and TRBJ1-1; D call uncertain. Trimming took 3 bases from V and 9 from J, leaving 11 bases between them. Germline CDR1 SQVTM, CDR2 ANQGSEA. The length of the CDR3 is 11 residues.

This clonotype was detected ten times or more. This chain connects TRBV12-3 or TRBV12-4 to TRBJ2-3, with D maybe TRBD1 (5 bases). Trimming cost V 4 bases and J 6 bases, with 11 bases left between them. The CDR3 length is 13 residues. The CDR3 nucleotides read TGTGCCAGCAGTTCCATAGGGGCGGATACGCAGTATTTT. Translating gives CASSSIGADTQYF.

This rearrangement joins TRBV27 to TRBJ1-5; 9 bases agree with TRBD1. The V segment lost 6 bases and the J segment 5 bases; nucleotides outside the gene matches: 5. CDR3 length equals 14 residues. Germline V gene sequence: CDR1 MNHEY, CDR2 SMNVEV (reference sequence). The CDR3 bases are TGTGCCAGCAGAGTGACAGGGGGGGATCAGCCCCAGCATTTT. Encoded protein: CASRVTGGDQPQHF.

This clonotype was seen a few times. In DNA, the CDR3 is TGTGCCAGCAGCTTGGAGCCCGCCCGGGGTCCTCGTCAAGACAATGAGCAGTTCTTC. This codes for CASSLEPARGPRQDNEQFF. The genes are TRBV5-4 and TRBJ2-1, with D possibly matching TRBD2 (5 bases). The CDR3 length is 19 residues. Looked up from germline, CDR1 is SGHNT and CDR2 is YYREEE (reference sequence). Trimming removed 0 bases at V and 5 bases at J, with 24 bases between. Full variable domain (remainder filled in from reference TRBV5-4 and TRBJ2-1): ETGVTQSPTHLIKTRGQQVTLRCSSQSGHNTVSWYQQALGQGPQFIFQYYREEENGRGNFPPRFSGLQFPNYSSELNVNALELDDSALYLCASSLEPARGPRQDNEQFFGPGTRLTVL.

This rearrangement joins TRBV19 to TRBJ2-7; D tentatively reads TRBD1 or TRBD2 (6 bases each). Trimming took 5 bases from V and 4 from J, leaving 15 bases between them. From germline, CDR1 is LNHDA and CDR2 SQIVND (reference sequence). The CDR3 is 14 residues long. CDR3 bases: TGTGCCAGTAGTTTGGGGGGCATCGGGTACGAGCAGTACTTC. This gives the protein CASSLGGIGYEQYF. Combining the CDR3 with reference TRBV19 and TRBJ2-7 gives the whole variable domain DGGITQSPKYLFRKEGQNVTLSCEQNLNHDAMYWYRQDPGQGLRLIYYSQIVNDFQKGDIAEGYSVSREKKESFPLTVTSAQKNPTAFYLCASSLGGIGYEQYFGPGTRLTVT.

The chain combines TRBV7-6 with TRBJ2-3; TRBD2 matches 8 bases. J was trimmed by 4 bases and V by 0 bases; bases with no gene match: 3. The CDR3 has 15 residues. CDR1 is SGHVS and CDR2 is FNYEAQ in the germline V gene. CDR3 coding DNA: TGTGCCAGCAGCTTAGCCGGGGGGGGACCAGATACGCAGTATTTT. It yields the protein CASSLAGGGPDTQYF. Based on the CDR3 plus reference TRBV7-6 and TRBJ2-3, the full variable domain is GAGVSQSPRYKVTKRGQDVALRCDPISGHVSLYWYRQALGQGPEFLTYFNYEAQQDKSGLPNDRFSAERPEGSISTLTIQRTEQRDSAMYRCASSLAGGGPDTQYFGPGTRLTVL.

The chain carries TRBV12-3 or TRBV12-4 and TRBJ2-7; a weak D match, TRBD2 (5 bases). The CDR3 extends over 14 amino acids. V lost 6 bases and J 2 bases, leaving 14 bases between the germline ends. For the CDR3, the DNA is TGTGCCAGCAGGACTATAGGGATTCCCTACGAGCAGTACTTC. It codes for CASRTIGIPYEQYF.

This chain uses TRBV11-2 with TRBJ2-7; TRBD1 aligns across 8 bases. Per the germline V gene, CDR1 is SGHAT and CDR2 is FQNNGV. V lost 1 base and J lost 7; bases outside the gene matches: 9. CDR3 length equals 15 residues. The CDR3 region is CASSLGDRKRREQYF. CDR3 coding DNA: TGTGCCAGCAGCTTAGGGGACAGGAAACGAAGGGAGCAGTACTTC.

Many counts were recorded for this clonotype. The chain is built from TRBV5-1 and TRBJ2-3; maybe TRBD1 (5 bases). Trimming took off 0 bases at V and 4 bases at J, with 12 bases between the two ends. Germline V lookup: CDR1 SGHRS, CDR2 YFSETQ. The CDR3 length is 15 residues. CDR3 DNA sequence: TGCGCCAGCAGCTTGGAGGGGCAAAGCGCAGATACGCAGTATTTT. It is translated as CASSLEGQSADTQYF.

The V and J genes are TRBV5-1 and TRBJ2-7, with 8 positions matching TRBD1. CDR3 length equals 13 residues. V was pared by 5 bases and J by 3 bases, with 4 bases of the junction left unmatched. Germline CDR1 reads SGHRS; CDR2 reads YFSETQ. CDR3: CASSSGQGYEQYV. CDR3 DNA: TGCGCCAGCAGTTCCGGACAGGGCTACGAGCAGTACGTC.

This clonotype showed up just a few times. The chain joins TRBV29-1 to TRBJ1-2; D might be TRBD1 (5 bases). The germline gives CDR1 SQVTM, CDR2 ANQGSEA. Between the trimmed V and J ends, which lost 7 bases and 4 bases, there was a span of 22 bases. The CDR3 runs to 15 residues. The CDR3 reads CSGLLIVSDSYGYTF. The CDR3 bases are TGCAGCGGACTCCTGATCGTTTCTGACAGCTATGGCTACACCTTC.

Ten or more counts support this clonotype. This chain links TRBV6-4 with TRBJ2-3; 7 nucleotides align to TRBD1. The CDR3 consists of 16 residues. The V gene end was trimmed by 8 bases and the J gene end by 0 bases; junction bases not matched to a gene: 11. Germline CDR1 and CDR2: MRHNA and SNTAGT. In DNA, the CDR3 is TGTGCCAGCGCTATTCAACAGGGGTCCAGCACAGATACGCAGTATTTT. It encodes CASAIQQGSSTDTQYF.

In this sample, this clonotype turned up many times. The chain has TRBV19 and TRBJ1-1; TRBD1 aligns across 9 bases. The CDR3 contains 13 residues. The J segment lost 4 bases and the V segment lost 9 bases, leaving 6 bases of the junction unmatched. Per germline, CDR1 LNHDA and CDR2 SQIVND (reference sequence). Here the CDR3 DNA reads TGTGCCAGCAGTCTGACAGGGGGCACTGAAGCTTTCTTT. This codes for CASSLTGGTEAFF.

This clonotype appeared a few times. This chain links TRBV7-8 with TRBJ1-5; unclear D gene. Germline V lookup: CDR1 SGHVS, CDR2 FQNEAQ. This CDR3 contains 16 residues. V gave up 1 base and J gave up 1 base, with 11 bases separating them. This CDR3 reads CASSLDVGVSNQPQHF. In nucleotides, the CDR3 is TGTGCCAGCAGCTTAGATGTAGGAGTAAGCAATCAGCCCCAGCATTTT.

The chain uses TRBV6-2 or TRBV6-3 and TRBJ1-2; 7 bases are shared with TRBD1. The CDR3 runs to 15 residues. The trim removed 8 bases at V and 4 bases at J, leaving 13 bases unmatched. From germline, CDR1 is MNHEY and CDR2 SVGEGT. The CDR3 loop is CASGERDRPIYGYTF. The CDR3 DNA follows: TGTGCCAGCGGAGAACGGGACAGACCGATCTATGGCTACACCTTC.

This clonotype was counted between two and nine times. The J gene is TRBJ2-5, the V gene TRBV11-2; 9 nucleotides agree with TRBD2. Trimming took 5 bases from V and 3 from J; bases not matched to a gene: 4. Germline-derived CDR1 and CDR2 are SGHAT and FQNNGV. The CDR3 has 14 residues. In DNA form, the CDR3 reads TGTGCCAGCAGCCCCGTAGCGGGGGAAGAGACCCAGTACTTC. Its translation is CASSPVAGEETQYF.

The chain employs TRBV11-2 and TRBJ2-3; TRBD1 is a possible D gene (6 bases). CDR3 size: 17 residues. V shed 4 bases and J shed 5 bases, with 22 bases lying between them. CDR1 SGHAT and CDR2 FQNNGV come from the germline V gene. The CDR3 coding sequence is TGTGCCAGCAGCTCCGTACATAGCCTGAAAGGGGGAGATACGCAGTATTTT. It specifies CASSSVHSLKGGDTQYF.

This clonotype has a handful of counts. The chain carries TRBV3-1 and TRBJ2-2; a weak D match, TRBD2 (6 bases). Trimming stripped 4 bases from V and 5 bases from J, with 11 bases between. Germline CDR1 LGHDT, CDR2 YNNKEL (reference sequence). There are 14 residues in the CDR3. CDR3 sequence: CASSRTGATGELFF. CDR3 coding DNA: TGTGCCAGCAGCCGAACGGGAGCTACCGGGGAGCTGTTTTTT.

The gene calls are TRBV15 and TRBJ1-2; D not resolved. The CDR3 is made up of 15 amino acids. V was cut by 4 bases and J by 8 bases, with 20 bases left in between. CDR1 and CDR2 (germline): LNHNV, YYDKDF (reference sequence). CDR3 bases: TGTGCCACCAGCACGAACTCCGGGATCTTGGAGGGCTACACCTTC. Protein: CATSTNSGILEGYTF. Full variable domain (outside the CDR3, taken from reference TRBV15 and TRBJ1-2): DAMVIQNPRYQVTQFGKPVTLSCSQTLNHNVMYWYQQKSSQAPKLLFHYYDKDFNNEADTPDNFQSRRPNTSFCFLDIRSPGLGDTAMYLCATSTNSGILEGYTFGSGTRLTVV.

There are a few counts of this clonotype. CDR3 sequence reads: CASSTLGGAYGYTF. CDR3 nucleotide sequence: TGTGCCAGCAGCACTCTGGGGGGCGCCTATGGCTACACCTTC. The rearrangement links TRBV5-6 to TRBJ1-2, with D tentatively TRBD1 (6 bases). Looked up from germline, CDR1 is SGHDT and CDR2 is YYEEEE. The CDR3 length is 14 residues. V lost 4 bases and J 4 bases, leaving 14 bases between the germline ends.

This clonotype was counted a few times. The V and J genes are TRBV7-9 and TRBJ1-3, with D tentatively TRBD1 (6 bases). The CDR3 covers 17 residues. Germline-derived CDR1 and CDR2 are SEHNR and FQNEAQ (reference sequence). Trimming removed 7 bases from V and 1 base from J, with 20 bases in between. The DNA for the CDR3 is TGTGCCAGCATGAGGGGGGCCCCCAATTTTTCTGGAAACACCATATATTTT. Residues: CASMRGAPNFSGNTIYF.

The rearrangement links TRBV29-1 to TRBJ1-3; D call uncertain. Germline V gene sequence: CDR1 SQVTM, CDR2 ANQGSEA. V was pared by 2 bases and J by 3 bases, with 2 bases between. This CDR3 spans 11 amino acids. CDR3: CSVEIGNTIYF. CDR3 sequence (DNA): TGCAGCGTTGAAATTGGAAACACCATATATTTT.